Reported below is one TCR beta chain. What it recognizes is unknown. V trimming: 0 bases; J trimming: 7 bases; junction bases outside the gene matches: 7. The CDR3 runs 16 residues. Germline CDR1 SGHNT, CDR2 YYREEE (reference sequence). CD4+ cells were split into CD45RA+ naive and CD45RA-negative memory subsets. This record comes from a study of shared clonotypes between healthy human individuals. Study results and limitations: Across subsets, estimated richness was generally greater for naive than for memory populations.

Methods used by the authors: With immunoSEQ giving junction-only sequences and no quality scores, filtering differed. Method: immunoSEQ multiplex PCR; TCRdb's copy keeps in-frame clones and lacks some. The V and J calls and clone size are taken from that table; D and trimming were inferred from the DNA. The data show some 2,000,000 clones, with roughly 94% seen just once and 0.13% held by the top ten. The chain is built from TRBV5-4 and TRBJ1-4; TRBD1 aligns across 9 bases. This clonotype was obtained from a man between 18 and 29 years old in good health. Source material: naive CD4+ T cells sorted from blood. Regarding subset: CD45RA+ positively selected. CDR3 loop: CASSLAGTGFSEKLFF. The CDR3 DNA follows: TGTGCCAGCAGCTTGGCCGGGACAGGGTTTTCTGAAAAACTGTTTTTT.